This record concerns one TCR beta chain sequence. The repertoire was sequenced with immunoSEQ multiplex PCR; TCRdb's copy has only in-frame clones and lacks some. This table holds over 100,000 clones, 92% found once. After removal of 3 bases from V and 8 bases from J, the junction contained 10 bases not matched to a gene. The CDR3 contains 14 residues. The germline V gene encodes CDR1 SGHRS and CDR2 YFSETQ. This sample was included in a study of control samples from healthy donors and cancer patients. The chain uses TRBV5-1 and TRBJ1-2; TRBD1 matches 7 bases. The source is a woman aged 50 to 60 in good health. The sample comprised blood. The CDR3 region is CASSYQTGTRGYTF. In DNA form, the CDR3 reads TGCGCCAGCAGCTACCAGACAGGGACACGGGGCTACACCTTC. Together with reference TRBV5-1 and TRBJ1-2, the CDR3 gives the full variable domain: KAGVTQTPRYLIKTRGQQVTLSCSPISGHRSVSWYQQTPGQGLQFLFEYFSETQRNKGNFPGRFSGRQFSNSRSEMNVSTLELGDSALYLCASSYQTGTRGYTFGSGTRLTVV.